The 14 T cell receptor beta chains below were found in one sample sequenced in a study of tumor-infiltrating lymphocytes in primary liver carcinoma. The approximately 20-31 mg bulk tissue piece was not sorted before simultaneous RNA and DNA extraction. Starting from approximately 470 ng of total RNA, TCR beta cDNA was produced with a primer in the constant region. Employing slightly modified ARM-PCR, three nested multiplex PCR rounds were run, and these gave rise to the TCR beta libraries. With TRBV1-TRBV30 forward primers and a C-beta reverse primer, the first two PCR rounds were run for approximately 10 cycles each. TCRdb re-derived calls from the multiplex PCR reads in MiXCR, one entry per CDR3 protein. This sample has some 94,000 distinct CDR3 sequences; around 63% occur once, and the top ten carry roughly 10%. Sequenced: liver tumor tissue from sampling region 5. Subset reported: tumor region T5, tumor centre. Receptor source: a woman aged 55 to 70 with primary liver carcinoma and hepatitis B virus infection.

The V gene is TRBV7-9, the J gene TRBJ2-7, with 10 bases lining up with TRBD2. The end of the DNA fits TRBJ2-1 better, so the J call may be wrong. CDR1 SEHNR and CDR2 FQNEAQ come from the germline V gene (reference sequence). The CDR3 consists of 15 residues. CDR3 sequence (DNA): TGTGCCAGCAGCTCCTCTAGCGGGAGATGGGGTGAGCAGTTCTTC. Encoded protein: CASSSSSGRWGEQFF.

This clonotype was observed once. The CDR3 does not close with the conserved phenylalanine or tryptophan, likely indicating a read error. This rearrangement joins TRBV7-9 to TRBJ2-7; 9 positions match TRBD1. Per germline, CDR1 SEHNR and CDR2 FQNEAQ (reference sequence). Trimming removed 5 bases from V and 7 bases from J; junction bases left unmatched: 9. The CDR3 spans 14 residues. The CDR3 DNA reads as TGTGCCAGCAGCCCACAGGGGGCTTTCTATGAGCAGTACCTC. Its translation: CASSPQGAFYEQYL.

As regards this clonotype: Sequence at one end of the junction differs from germline and may be a read error. The CDR3 DNA is TGTGCCAGTGGCCTAGGACTAGCGGGGGGTGCAGATACGCAGTATTTT. This encodes CASGLGLAGGADTQYF. J is TRBJ2-3 and V is TRBV12-5; 14 bases map to TRBD2. The CDR3 is 16 residues long. Germline loops: CDR1 LGHNT, CDR2 FRNRAP.

For this clonotype: The germline gene is not matched at one end of the junction; a read error may be the cause. The chain couples TRBV6-1 to TRBJ2-3; 10 bases agree with TRBD1. The tail of the sequence fits TRBJ1-5 better, so the J call may be wrong. There are 15 residues in the CDR3. Germline V CDR1 and CDR2: MNHNS, SASEGT. CDR3 in DNA: TGTGCTAGCAGAGAAGCGACAGGGGGCACAGATACGCAGCATTTT. Protein product: CASREATGGTDTQHF.

Remarks on this clonotype: A read error may account for a junction end that differs from germline. V and J are TRBV28 and TRBJ2-3, with D uncertain. Germline values: CDR1 MDHEN, CDR2 SYDVKM. The CDR3 extends over 12 amino acids. The CDR3 nucleotides read TGTACCAGCAGTATGATAACAGATACGCAGTATTTT. Its protein product is CTSSMITDTQYF.

This clonotype was seen ten or more times. The chain recombines TRBV12-3 or TRBV12-4 with TRBJ2-3; no definite D call. V was shortened by 6 bases and J by 4 bases, with 14 bases between the two germline ends. The CDR3 contains 14 residues. In nucleotides, the CDR3 is TGTGCCAGCAGCCCGGATAACTGGGCAGATACGCAGTATTTT. Translating it yields CASSPDNWADTQYF.

On this clonotype itself: This may be a read error: a much more frequent sequence differs by one nucleotide. V gene TRBV28 combines with J gene TRBJ2-7; D ambiguous. Germline CDR1 MDHEN, CDR2 SYDVKM. The CDR3 runs 11 residues. The V end lost 5 bases, the J end lost 7 bases, and 9 bases lay between the germline ends. CDR3 sequence reads: CASSKWREQYF. For the CDR3, the DNA is TGTGCCAGCAGTAAGTGGCGGGAGCAGTACTTC.

Points on this clonotype: No conserved phenylalanine or tryptophan ends this CDR3, so it is likely a read error. No DNA is shown, since the ends of the CDR3 on it are uncertain; the CDR3 is the one TCRdb lists. The V and J genes are TRBV11-2 and TRBJ2-4. The CDR3 has 12 amino acids, counting both end residues. The V gene's germline CDR1 is SGHAT and CDR2 FQNNGV. The CDR3 here is CASSLAGNIRYL.

This clonotype was counted ten times or more. This rearrangement joins TRBV5-1 to TRBJ2-3; no definite D call. The CDR3 has 16 residues. From germline, CDR1 is SGHRS and CDR2 YFSETQ. Trimming cost V 3 bases and J 4 bases, with 18 bases left between them. As DNA, the CDR3 is TGCGCCAGCAGCTCCCCTGGGGTATTCGTCTCAGATACGCAGTATTTT. It is translated as CASSSPGVFVSDTQYF.

The chain joins TRBV12-3 or TRBV12-4 to TRBJ2-3, with 8 bases aligning to TRBD1. The CDR3 runs to 14 residues. The CDR3 coding sequence is TGTGTCAGAATACGGACAGGGAGGACAGATACGCAGTATTTT. Its translation is CVRIRTGRTDTQYF.

This clonotype was recorded many times. The genes are TRBV7-9 and TRBJ2-2; D is perhaps TRBD1 or TRBD2 (5 bases each). V was pared by 5 bases and J by 5 bases, with 15 bases between. CDR3 length equals 15 residues. Germline lookup yields CDR1 SEHNR and CDR2 FQNEAQ (reference sequence). CDR3 DNA: TGTGCCAGCAGCCGGGGCGTCAGGAGTACCGGGGAGCTGTTTTTT. It translates to CASSRGVRSTGELFF.

This clonotype is medium-sized (0.01 to 0.1%) in the sample. The chain recombines TRBV6-5 with TRBJ2-5; 10 nucleotides align to TRBD2. The CDR3 sequence is 11 residues long. V lost 6 bases to trimming and J lost 14 bases; unmatched junction nucleotides: 6. Germline values: CDR1 MNHEY, CDR2 SVGAGI. The CDR3 region has the DNA TGTGCCAGCAGGCAAGCGGGAGGGGACTACTTC. Protein: CASRQAGGDYF.

Remarks on this clonotype: Given a much more abundant clone one base away, this may be a read error. The rearrangement links TRBV7-8 to TRBJ1-6; D gene unclear. This CDR3 region has 12 residues. Germline assignment: CDR1 SGHVS and CDR2 FQNEAQ. The CDR3 reads CPSSLLGSPLHF. Written as DNA, the CDR3 is TGTCCCAGCAGCTTATTGGGATCACCCCTCCACTTT.

V usage is TRBV7-6 and J usage is TRBJ2-3; 8 bases are shared with TRBD1. This CDR3 region has 18 residues. V lost 2 bases to trimming and J lost 2 bases; unmatched junction nucleotides: 12. CDR1 is SGHVS, CDR2 FNYEAQ, per germline. This CDR3 reads CASSLNPEGQGHTDTQYF. For the CDR3, the DNA is TGTGCCAGCAGCTTAAACCCAGAAGGACAGGGACACACAGATACGCAGTATTTT.